Listed below are T cell receptor beta chains from one sample, sequenced in a study of blood T cell repertoires in COVID-19. Libraries were prepared by immunoSEQ multiplex PCR; TCRdb keeps only in-frame clonotypes and omits some of them. The repertoire has some 270,000 clones, 70% to 90% of them found once; the top ten carry 9.5% to 11%. Material for sequencing was peripheral blood. These receptors all come from a woman in her 70s with acute or convalescent COVID-19. Each CDR3 is given with its conserved first and last residue. A D gene is named only where the DNA matches it firmly. Only part of the rows carry a size: once, few, many, or a class if the clone is expanded.

j_call: TRBJ2-5; d_call: TRBD1; v_call: TRBV25-1; clone_size: .; cdr3_aa: CASSGDSSETQYF; cdr3_nt: TGTGCCAGCAGTGGGGACAGTTCAGAGACCCAGTACTTC
j_call: TRBJ2-2; d_call: .; v_call: TRBV7-3; clone_size: .; cdr3_aa: CASSFLGVGNTGELFF; cdr3_nt: TGTGCCAGCAGCTTCTTAGGGGTAGGAAACACCGGGGAGCTGTTTTTT
j_call: TRBJ1-5; d_call: .; v_call: TRBV6-5; clone_size: .; cdr3_aa: CASSYSTRGQPQHF; cdr3_nt: TGTGCCAGCAGTTACTCGACGAGAGGACAGCCCCAGCATTTT
j_call: TRBJ1-6; d_call: TRBD1; v_call: TRBV7-8; clone_size: .; cdr3_aa: CASSLDRGAGSPLHF; cdr3_nt: TGTGCCAGCAGCTTAGACAGGGGCGCGGGGTCACCCCTCCACTTT
j_call: TRBJ2-2; d_call: TRBD2; v_call: TRBV7-6; clone_size: .; cdr3_aa: CASSPRLAGLSNTGELFF; cdr3_nt: TGTGCCAGCAGCCCGCGACTAGCGGGTCTGTCGAACACCGGGGAGCTGTTTTTT
j_call: TRBJ1-1; d_call: .; v_call: TRBV6-1; clone_size: .; cdr3_aa: CASREGGGETEAFF; cdr3_nt: TGTGCCAGCAGAGAAGGGGGGGGAGAGACTGAAGCTTTCTTT
j_call: TRBJ1-4; d_call: .; v_call: TRBV5-6; clone_size: .; cdr3_aa: CASHRGWVPSDEKLFF; cdr3_nt: TGTGCCAGCCACCGCGGGTGGGTCCCCTCGGACGAAAAACTGTTTTTT
j_call: TRBJ2-1; d_call: .; v_call: TRBV19; clone_size: once; cdr3_aa: CASSIGGGAEQFF; cdr3_nt: TGTGCCAGTAGTATTGGTGGCGGGGCTGAGCAGTTCTTC
j_call: TRBJ1-1; d_call: .; v_call: TRBV19; clone_size: .; cdr3_aa: CASSHRALGAFF; cdr3_nt: TGTGCCAGTAGCCACAGGGCCTTAGGAGCTTTCTTT
j_call: TRBJ2-4; d_call: .; v_call: TRBV4-2; clone_size: once; cdr3_aa: CASSPQKTSRNIQYF; cdr3_nt: TGTGCCAGCAGCCCTCAAAAGACTAGTCGGAACATTCAGTACTTC
j_call: TRBJ1-2; d_call: .; v_call: TRBV12-3/TRBV12-4; clone_size: .; cdr3_aa: CASSPQGVGYTF; cdr3_nt: TGTGCCAGCAGTCCTCAGGGCGTGGGCTACACCTTC
j_call: TRBJ1-1; d_call: .; v_call: TRBV25-1; clone_size: .; cdr3_aa: CASSVHGGAFF; cdr3_nt: TGTGCCAGCAGCGTTCACGGGGGAGCTTTCTTT
j_call: TRBJ1-1; d_call: .; v_call: TRBV7-8; clone_size: .; cdr3_aa: CASTQREGGGAEAFF; cdr3_nt: TGTGCCAGCACTCAAAGGGAGGGGGGGGGTGCTGAAGCTTTCTTT
j_call: TRBJ1-1; d_call: TRBD1; v_call: TRBV4-2; clone_size: .; cdr3_aa: CASSYQGEPEAFF; cdr3_nt: TGTGCCAGCAGCTATCAGGGGGAACCTGAAGCTTTCTTT
j_call: TRBJ2-3; d_call: .; v_call: TRBV5-4; clone_size: .; cdr3_aa: CASSLGSKDTQYF; cdr3_nt: TGTGCCAGCAGCTTGGGTTCAAAAGATACGCAGTATTTT
j_call: TRBJ2-2; d_call: .; v_call: TRBV2; clone_size: .; cdr3_aa: CASRGRNTGELFF; cdr3_nt: TGTGCCAGCAGGGGGCGGAACACCGGGGAGCTGTTTTTT
j_call: TRBJ1-6; d_call: TRBD1; v_call: TRBV3-1/TRBV3-2; clone_size: .; cdr3_aa: CASSQDGTGPSPLHF; cdr3_nt: TGTGCCAGCAGCCAAGATGGGACAGGGCCGTCACCCCTCCACTTT
j_call: TRBJ2-2; d_call: TRBD1; v_call: TRBV3-1/TRBV3-2; clone_size: once; cdr3_aa: CASSRTGNTGELFF; cdr3_nt: TGTGCCAGCAGCCGGACAGGGAACACCGGGGAGCTGTTTTTT
j_call: TRBJ1-2; d_call: TRBD1; v_call: TRBV6-2/TRBV6-3; clone_size: .; cdr3_aa: CASRPTGGQGDYGYTF; cdr3_nt: TGTGCCAGCAGACCTACCGGGGGACAGGGGGACTATGGCTACACCTTC
j_call: TRBJ2-7; d_call: .; v_call: TRBV3-1/TRBV3-2; clone_size: .; cdr3_aa: CASSRAGSYEQYF; cdr3_nt: TGTGCCAGCAGCCGGGCCGGCTCCTACGAGCAGTACTTC
j_call: TRBJ2-2; d_call: .; v_call: TRBV5-1; clone_size: .; cdr3_aa: CASSQGRWGTPGELFF; cdr3_nt: TGCGCCAGCAGCCAAGGCCGTTGGGGCACCCCCGGGGAGCTGTTTTTT
j_call: TRBJ2-1; d_call: TRBD2; v_call: TRBV19; clone_size: .; cdr3_aa: CASMWGNGGNEQFF; cdr3_nt: TGTGCCAGTATGTGGGGGAACGGGGGGAATGAGCAGTTCTTC
j_call: TRBJ2-3; d_call: .; v_call: TRBV29-1; clone_size: .; cdr3_aa: CSVRPGQSADTQYF; cdr3_nt: TGCAGCGTCCGACCGGGACAATCGGCAGATACGCAGTATTTT
j_call: TRBJ2-7; d_call: .; v_call: TRBV30; clone_size: .; cdr3_aa: CAYRQTYEQYF; cdr3_nt: TGTGCCTACCGACAGACCTACGAGCAGTACTTC
j_call: TRBJ2-4; d_call: .; v_call: TRBV20-1; clone_size: few; cdr3_aa: CSASPSNIQYF; cdr3_nt: TGCAGTGCTTCCCCTTCCAACATTCAGTACTTC
j_call: TRBJ2-2; d_call: TRBD1; v_call: TRBV6-1; clone_size: once; cdr3_aa: CASKGQGGYTGELFF; cdr3_nt: TGTGCCAGCAAGGGACAGGGGGGATACACCGGGGAGCTGTTTTTT